These 2 T cell receptor beta chains came from one sample sequenced in a study of T cell responses to AZD1222 COVID-19 vaccine. The data were produced by immunoSEQ multiplex PCR, yet TCRdb's version contains in-frame clones alone and is incomplete. The profile shows about 140,000 clones, approximately 92% of them singletons. The sequencing here drew on peripheral blood, taken on day 0 of AZD1222 vaccination. Receptors were obtained from an adult in good health.

The chain combines TRBV11-1 with TRBJ1-3; the D is unclear. CDR3 length: 16 residues. The V end lost 1 base, the J end lost 0 bases, and 10 bases lay between the germline ends. Germline-derived CDR1 and CDR2 are SGHAT and FQDESV (reference sequence). CDR3 DNA sequence: TGTGCCAGCAGCTTAGGACGGACCTACTCTGGAAACACCATATATTTT. Translating gives CASSLGRTYSGNTIYF.

The chain uses TRBV5-4 and TRBJ1-6; D call uncertain. V gave up 5 bases and J gave up 7 bases, with 10 bases separating them. Germline CDR1 SGHNT, CDR2 YYREEE (reference sequence). The CDR3 totals 13 residues. This CDR3 reads CASRREENSPLHF. CDR3 DNA: TGTGCCAGCAGGAGGGAAGAAAATTCACCCCTCCACTTT.